Listed here is a single T cell receptor beta chain. The antigen remains undetermined. This specimen comes from a study of CD8 T cells in ankylosing spondylitis. Study-level points and caveats: One TCR beta motif, made up of roughly 8 highly homologous variants, appeared characteristic of ankylosing spondylitis blood. It was reported that disease-linked clones were significantly enriched in matched ankylosing spondylitis synovial fluid. The disease-linked clones had a CD8+ phenotype and low blood frequencies.

V dropped 1 base and J dropped 9 bases, with 17 bases sitting between them. The CDR3 covers 16 residues. The germline V gene has CDR1 SGHRS and CDR2 YFSETQ. Quantitative 5'-RACE with molecular barcodes produced the TCR beta libraries. TCRdb reprocessed the 5' RACE reads with MiXCR, giving one entry per CDR3 protein. Seen here are approximately 300,000 distinct CDR3 sequences, less than 10% observed once, and the top ten hold just over 14%. The genes are TRBV5-1 and TRBJ1-6; D remains ambiguous. The sequenced material came from blood, either unsorted or a sorted T cell fraction (not recorded which). The origin of this receptor is a male donor with ankylosing spondylitis. The CDR3 here is CASSLTLVEASSPLHF. The CDR3 nucleotides read TGCGCCAGCAGCTTGACCCTGGTCGAGGCCAGTTCACCCCTCCACTTT.